Listed below are T cell receptor beta chains from one sample, sequenced in a study of blood T cell repertoires in COVID-19. Profiled with immunoSEQ multiplex PCR; TCRdb holds only in-frame clones, not every one. The sample contains 40,000 to 60,000 clones, 70% to 90% of which appear only once. The material sequenced was peripheral blood. The receptors were sampled from a man aged 40-49 years with active COVID-19. Both conserved end residues are part of each CDR3. Each record gives: D gene, CDR3 length, clone size, V gene, J gene, CDR3 protein, CDR3 DNA. D genes are given only for firm matches. Clone size is shown for a subset of rows, as once, few, many or a class of expanded clone.

D gene: TRBD2; CDR3 length: 18; clone size: NA; V gene: TRBV27; J gene: TRBJ2-1; CDR3 protein: CASSSRRTSGSFVDEQFF; CDR3 DNA: TGTGCCAGCAGTTCAAGAAGGACTAGCGGGAGCTTCGTCGATGAGCAGTTCTTC
D gene: NA; CDR3 length: 13; clone size: NA; V gene: TRBV11-2; J gene: TRBJ2-2; CDR3 protein: CASSLDYTGELFF; CDR3 DNA: TGTGCCAGCAGCTTAGACTACACCGGGGAGCTGTTTTTT
D gene: NA; CDR3 length: 15; clone size: NA; V gene: TRBV5-8; J gene: TRBJ1-1; CDR3 protein: CASSLAGTMNTEAFF; CDR3 DNA: TGTGCCAGCAGCTTGGCCGGGACTATGAACACTGAAGCTTTCTTT
D gene: TRBD1; CDR3 length: 14; clone size: once; V gene: TRBV7-3; J gene: TRBJ2-1; CDR3 protein: CASSPMTGSNEQFF; CDR3 DNA: TGTGCCAGCAGCCCTATGACAGGGAGCAATGAGCAGTTCTTC
D gene: TRBD2; CDR3 length: 14; clone size: NA; V gene: TRBV9; J gene: TRBJ2-5; CDR3 protein: CASSLAGGKETQYF; CDR3 DNA: TGTGCCAGCAGCCTAGCGGGAGGCAAAGAGACCCAGTACTTC
D gene: TRBD2; CDR3 length: 16; clone size: NA; V gene: TRBV19; J gene: TRBJ2-7; CDR3 protein: CASSIASGTRPYEQYF; CDR3 DNA: TGTGCCAGTAGTATCGCTAGCGGCACCAGGCCCTACGAGCAGTACTTC
D gene: TRBD1; CDR3 length: 17; clone size: NA; V gene: TRBV19; J gene: TRBJ2-1; CDR3 protein: CASSGSGQGLSYNEQFF; CDR3 DNA: TGTGCCAGTAGTGGATCCGGACAGGGTCTTTCCTACAATGAGCAGTTCTTC
D gene: NA; CDR3 length: 17; clone size: NA; V gene: TRBV7-8; J gene: TRBJ1-5; CDR3 protein: CASSLGGWPRSNQPQHF; CDR3 DNA: TGTGCCAGCAGCTTAGGAGGGTGGCCCCGAAGCAATCAGCCCCAGCATTTT
D gene: TRBD2; CDR3 length: 15; clone size: once; V gene: TRBV14; J gene: TRBJ2-5; CDR3 protein: CASSQTLAGQETQYF; CDR3 DNA: TGTGCCAGCAGCCAAACTCTAGCGGGGCAAGAGACCCAGTACTTC
D gene: NA; CDR3 length: 13; clone size: NA; V gene: TRBV15; J gene: TRBJ2-5; CDR3 protein: CATSRLRGETQYF; CDR3 DNA: TGTGCCACCAGCAGACTTAGGGGTGAGACCCAGTACTTC
D gene: NA; CDR3 length: 15; clone size: few; V gene: TRBV9; J gene: TRBJ2-7; CDR3 protein: CASSQGEGLTHEQYF; CDR3 DNA: TGTGCCAGCAGCCAAGGAGAGGGCCTTACCCATGAGCAGTACTTC
D gene: TRBD2; CDR3 length: 16; clone size: NA; V gene: TRBV28; J gene: TRBJ2-2; CDR3 protein: CASSTWTSANTGELFF; CDR3 DNA: TGTGCCAGCAGTACCTGGACTAGCGCGAACACCGGGGAGCTGTTTTTT
D gene: TRBD1; CDR3 length: 15; clone size: once; V gene: TRBV19; J gene: TRBJ1-4; CDR3 protein: CASSAKQGFNEKLFF; CDR3 DNA: TGTGCCAGTAGTGCTAAACAGGGGTTTAATGAAAAACTGTTTTTT
D gene: TRBD1; CDR3 length: 17; clone size: NA; V gene: TRBV5-1; J gene: TRBJ1-3; CDR3 protein: CASSWQGAGSSGNTIYF; CDR3 DNA: TGCGCCAGCAGCTGGCAGGGGGCCGGGAGCTCTGGAAACACCATATATTTT
D gene: NA; CDR3 length: 12; clone size: few; V gene: TRBV6-1; J gene: TRBJ1-6; CDR3 protein: CASSERNSPLHF; CDR3 DNA: TGTGCCAGCAGTGAGAGGAATTCACCCCTCCACTTT
D gene: NA; CDR3 length: 14; clone size: once; V gene: TRBV30; J gene: TRBJ1-4; CDR3 protein: CAWSDSTKNEKLFF; CDR3 DNA: TGTGCCTGGAGCGACAGCACCAAAAATGAAAAACTGTTTTTT
D gene: NA; CDR3 length: 16; clone size: NA; V gene: TRBV10-2; J gene: TRBJ1-6; CDR3 protein: CASRMGRSSYNSPLHF; CDR3 DNA: TGCGCCAGCAGGATGGGGCGGAGCTCCTATAATTCACCCCTCCACTTT
D gene: NA; CDR3 length: 11; clone size: NA; V gene: TRBV19; J gene: TRBJ2-7; CDR3 protein: CASSGGYEQYF; CDR3 DNA: TGTGCCAGTAGTGGAGGCTACGAGCAGTACTTC
D gene: TRBD2; CDR3 length: 14; clone size: NA; V gene: TRBV6-5; J gene: TRBJ2-7; CDR3 protein: CASSYGGEIYEQYF; CDR3 DNA: TGTGCCAGCAGTTACGGGGGGGAAATCTACGAGCAGTACTTC
D gene: NA; CDR3 length: 16; clone size: NA; V gene: TRBV5-1; J gene: TRBJ2-7; CDR3 protein: CASSLGVAPSSYEQYF; CDR3 DNA: TGCGCCAGCAGCTTGGGGGTAGCGCCCTCCTCCTACGAGCAGTACTTC
D gene: NA; CDR3 length: 16; clone size: NA; V gene: TRBV11-2; J gene: TRBJ2-4; CDR3 protein: CASSFGSGGSKNIQYF; CDR3 DNA: TGTGCCAGCAGCTTCGGCTCGGGTGGATCCAAAAACATTCAGTACTTC
D gene: NA; CDR3 length: 13; clone size: once; V gene: TRBV5-4; J gene: TRBJ1-2; CDR3 protein: CASSLGRDYGYTF; CDR3 DNA: TGTGCCAGCAGCTTGGGTCGGGACTATGGCTACACCTTC
D gene: TRBD2; CDR3 length: 14; clone size: once; V gene: TRBV15; J gene: TRBJ2-7; CDR3 protein: CATSRAGGSYEQYF; CDR3 DNA: TGTGCCACCAGCAGAGCGGGGGGCTCCTACGAGCAGTACTTC
D gene: NA; CDR3 length: 12; clone size: NA; V gene: TRBV10-2; J gene: TRBJ2-5; CDR3 protein: CASSEAGPIKYF; CDR3 DNA: TGCGCCAGCAGTGAGGCGGGACCAATAAAGTACTTC
D gene: NA; CDR3 length: 14; clone size: NA; V gene: TRBV7-3; J gene: TRBJ2-3; CDR3 protein: CASSPGTLADTQYF; CDR3 DNA: TGTGCCAGCAGCCCCGGGACTCTCGCAGATACGCAGTATTTT
D gene: TRBD1; CDR3 length: 16; clone size: NA; V gene: TRBV7-6; J gene: TRBJ2-3; CDR3 protein: CASSLETGGLTDTQYF; CDR3 DNA: TGTGCCAGCAGCTTAGAGACAGGGGGGTTGACAGATACGCAGTATTTT
D gene: NA; CDR3 length: 13; clone size: NA; V gene: TRBV28; J gene: TRBJ2-1; CDR3 protein: CASSSRLHNEQFF; CDR3 DNA: TGTGCCAGCAGCTCCAGACTCCACAATGAGCAGTTCTTC
D gene: NA; CDR3 length: 15; clone size: NA; V gene: TRBV27; J gene: TRBJ1-4; CDR3 protein: CASSESPATNEKLFF; CDR3 DNA: TGTGCCAGCAGTGAGTCTCCTGCAACTAATGAAAAACTGTTTTTT
D gene: NA; CDR3 length: 14; clone size: NA; V gene: TRBV7-9; J gene: TRBJ2-2; CDR3 protein: CASSSTGDTGELFF; CDR3 DNA: TGTGCCAGCAGCTCTACGGGGGACACCGGGGAGCTGTTTTTT
D gene: NA; CDR3 length: 13; clone size: NA; V gene: TRBV30; J gene: TRBJ2-2; CDR3 protein: CAWSVGVTGELFF; CDR3 DNA: TGTGCCTGGAGTGTAGGGGTTACCGGGGAGCTGTTTTTT
D gene: NA; CDR3 length: 14; clone size: NA; V gene: TRBV27; J gene: TRBJ1-5; CDR3 protein: CASSLLQGYQPQHF; CDR3 DNA: TGTGCCAGCAGTCTTCTCCAGGGGTATCAGCCCCAGCATTTT
D gene: TRBD1; CDR3 length: 14; clone size: NA; V gene: TRBV28; J gene: TRBJ2-7; CDR3 protein: CASSFDRGSYEQYF; CDR3 DNA: TGTGCCAGCAGTTTTGACAGGGGATCCTACGAGCAGTACTTC
D gene: TRBD1; CDR3 length: 16; clone size: NA; V gene: TRBV29-1; J gene: TRBJ2-3; CDR3 protein: CSVERYRGASTDTQYF; CDR3 DNA: TGCAGCGTTGAAAGATACAGGGGCGCATCAACAGATACGCAGTATTTT
D gene: NA; CDR3 length: 14; clone size: NA; V gene: TRBV7-9; J gene: TRBJ2-1; CDR3 protein: CASSLGWEDNEQFF; CDR3 DNA: TGTGCCAGCAGCTTAGGATGGGAGGACAATGAGCAGTTCTTC
D gene: NA; CDR3 length: 14; clone size: NA; V gene: TRBV13; J gene: TRBJ2-7; CDR3 protein: CASSLGQPSYEQYF; CDR3 DNA: TGTGCCAGCAGCTTAGGACAGCCCTCCTACGAGCAGTACTTC
D gene: TRBD2; CDR3 length: 16; clone size: NA; V gene: TRBV10-3; J gene: TRBJ2-5; CDR3 protein: CAISPGLAGEEETQYF; CDR3 DNA: TGTGCCATCAGTCCGGGACTAGCGGGAGAGGAGGAGACCCAGTACTTC
D gene: NA; CDR3 length: 12; clone size: NA; V gene: TRBV6-5; J gene: TRBJ2-5; CDR3 protein: CASSQRIETQYF; CDR3 DNA: TGTGCCAGCAGCCAGCGGATAGAGACCCAGTACTTC
D gene: TRBD1; CDR3 length: 12; clone size: NA; V gene: TRBV29-1; J gene: TRBJ2-7; CDR3 protein: CSVRQGPYEQYF; CDR3 DNA: TGCAGCGTACGACAGGGACCCTACGAGCAGTACTTC
D gene: NA; CDR3 length: 12; clone size: once; V gene: TRBV11-2; J gene: TRBJ1-1; CDR3 protein: CASSRTATEAFF; CDR3 DNA: TGTGCCAGCAGCCGGACAGCCACTGAAGCTTTCTTT
D gene: TRBD1; CDR3 length: 15; clone size: NA; V gene: TRBV27; J gene: TRBJ1-6; CDR3 protein: CASSPTGVGGSPLHF; CDR3 DNA: TGTGCCAGCAGTCCGACAGGGGTTGGAGGTTCACCCCTCCACTTT
D gene: NA; CDR3 length: 13; clone size: NA; V gene: TRBV27; J gene: TRBJ2-3; CDR3 protein: CASSLRTDTWQYF; CDR3 DNA: TGTGCCAGCAGTTTAAGGACAGATACGTGGCAGTATTTT
D gene: NA; CDR3 length: 13; clone size: NA; V gene: TRBV13; J gene: TRBJ1-6; CDR3 protein: CASSRRRVSALHF; CDR3 DNA: TGTGCCAGCAGCCGTAGGCGGGTATCGGCCCTCCACTTT
D gene: NA; CDR3 length: 16; clone size: NA; V gene: TRBV3-1/TRBV3-2; J gene: TRBJ2-6; CDR3 protein: CASGGGGGSGANVLTF; CDR3 DNA: TGTGCCAGCGGTGGGGGAGGTGGGTCTGGGGCCAACGTCCTGACTTTC
D gene: TRBD1; CDR3 length: 13; clone size: NA; V gene: TRBV30; J gene: TRBJ1-2; CDR3 protein: CAWETGGFYGYTF; CDR3 DNA: TGTGCCTGGGAGACAGGGGGCTTCTATGGCTACACCTTC
D gene: TRBD2; CDR3 length: 18; clone size: NA; V gene: TRBV6-1; J gene: TRBJ2-3; CDR3 protein: CASSETLAGGPVADTQYF; CDR3 DNA: TGTGCCAGCAGTGAAACCCTAGCGGGAGGGCCGGTGGCAGATACGCAGTATTTT
D gene: TRBD1; CDR3 length: 15; clone size: NA; V gene: TRBV15; J gene: TRBJ2-3; CDR3 protein: CATSREDRSTDTQYF; CDR3 DNA: TGTGCCACCAGCAGGGAGGACAGGAGCACAGATACGCAGTATTTT